These 4 T cell receptor beta chains were sequenced from one sample in a study of shared clonotypes between healthy human individuals. Produced via immunoSEQ multiplex PCR; TCRdb's table is partial and in-frame only. The table has about 600,000 clones, about 95% seen once; the top ten hold roughly 0.1%. Naive CD8 cells, CD45RO-negative and positively selected for CCR7, excluded terminally differentiated effector memory CD45RA+ cells. Sequencing input: naive CD8+ T cells sorted from blood. These receptors all come from a woman in her twenties or thirties in good health.

The gene calls are TRBV6-5 and TRBJ1-1; perhaps TRBD1 as D (6 bases). The V and J ends lost 6 bases and 5 bases respectively, with 13 bases between them. This CDR3 spans 13 amino acids. CDR1 and CDR2 from the germline V gene are MNHEY and SVGAGI. Here the CDR3 reads CASRTWGATEAFF. CDR3 DNA: TGTGCCAGCAGGACTTGGGGGGCGACTGAAGCTTTCTTT.

The chain links TRBV27 to TRBJ2-3; TRBD2 aligns across 9 bases. The CDR3 has 14 residues. The germline V gene has CDR1 MNHEY and CDR2 SMNVEV (reference sequence). The trim removed 5 bases at V and 6 bases at J, leaving 6 bases unmatched. As DNA, the CDR3 is TGTGCCAGCAGTGTCGAGCGGGAGGATGATACGCAGTATTTT. It is translated as CASSVEREDDTQYF.

The chain recombines TRBV7-8 with TRBJ2-5, with 8 bases fitting TRBD1. With V trimmed by 5 bases and J by 1 base, 3 bases remained unmatched. The CDR3 is made up of 14 amino acids. From germline, CDR1 is SGHVS and CDR2 FQNEAQ. CDR3 region: CASSVDRGQETQYF. The CDR3 DNA reads as TGTGCCAGCAGCGTAGACAGGGGCCAAGAGACCCAGTACTTC.

V usage is TRBV5-4 and J usage is TRBJ2-5, with 11 bases identical to TRBD2. Germline loops: CDR1 SGHNT, CDR2 YYREEE (reference sequence). V lost 6 bases and J lost 2; bases outside the gene matches: 6. The CDR3 loop spans 15 amino acids. CDR3 protein: CASTLAGGVQETQYF. CDR3 DNA sequence: TGTGCCAGCACCTTAGCGGGAGGGGTTCAAGAGACCCAGTACTTC.